The rows below give T cell receptor beta chains drawn from one sample of a study of blood T cell repertoires in COVID-19. TCRdb's copy holds only in-frame clones and misses some; the assay was immunoSEQ multiplex PCR. The data show approximately 80,000 clones, with approximately 85% seen just once and 27% held by the top ten. The sample comprised peripheral blood. These receptors all stem from a human donor in a cohort sampled during active COVID-19. Each CDR3 is given with its conserved first and last residue. The D gene is left open where the match is weak. Size values are once, few and many counts, or a class for expanded clones, and some rows have none.

size,V,J,D,CDR3,DNA
.,TRBV4-1,TRBJ1-1,.,CASRPGPLNTEAFF,TGCGCCAGCAGACCTGGCCCCTTGAACACTGAAGCTTTCTTT
.,TRBV7-2,TRBJ2-3,TRBD2,CASSLTAGGFTDTQYF,TGTGCCAGCAGCTTAACGGCGGGGGGATTCACAGATACGCAGTATTTT
few,TRBV12-3/TRBV12-4,TRBJ2-1,.,CASSPDTYNEQFF,TGTGCCAGCAGTCCTGATACTTACAATGAGCAGTTCTTC
.,TRBV9,TRBJ2-2,TRBD1,CASSGRTGLYSGELFF,TGTGCCAGCAGCGGCCGGACAGGGCTTTATTCCGGGGAGCTGTTTTTT
once,TRBV18,TRBJ2-1,TRBD2,CASSPGTSSLNEQFF,TGTGCCAGCTCACCCGGGACTAGTAGTCTAAATGAGCAGTTCTTC
.,TRBV30,TRBJ2-5,.,CAWSGVGGREETQYF,TGTGCCTGGAGTGGGGTTGGAGGAAGGGAAGAGACCCAGTACTTC
.,TRBV7-3,TRBJ2-3,TRBD1,CASSLGQNTDTQYF,TGTGCCAGCAGCCTGGGACAGAACACAGATACGCAGTATTTT
.,TRBV3-1/TRBV3-2,TRBJ2-1,TRBD1,CASSQGGQYNEQFF,TGTGCCAGCAGCCAAGGGGGACAGTACAATGAGCAGTTCTTC
.,TRBV7-8,TRBJ1-2,.,CASRPTSNYGYTF,TGTGCCAGCAGGCCTACGTCTAACTATGGCTACACCTTC
.,TRBV6-5,TRBJ1-2,TRBD1,CASSYMGTGRFRYTF,TGTGCCAGCAGTTACATGGGGACAGGGAGGTTTCGATACACCTTC
few,TRBV7-8,TRBJ1-2,TRBD1,CASSAFRGRDPYGYTF,TGTGCCAGCAGCGCGTTCAGGGGGCGCGATCCCTATGGCTACACCTTC
.,TRBV11-2,TRBJ2-7,.,CASRPGFATYEQYF,TGTGCCAGCAGACCAGGGTTTGCGACCTACGAGCAGTACTTC
few,TRBV4-1,TRBJ2-6,.,CASSQTESGANVLTF,TGCGCCAGCAGCCAAACAGAGTCTGGGGCCAACGTCCTGACTTTC
.,TRBV9,TRBJ2-3,.,CASSVEGGTDTQYF,TGTGCCAGCAGCGTAGAAGGGGGCACAGATACGCAGTATTTT
.,TRBV19,TRBJ1-5,TRBD1,CASRMDREQPQHF,TGTGCCAGTAGAATGGACAGGGAACAGCCCCAGCATTTT
.,TRBV2,TRBJ1-2,.,CASSEGPMPREEHNYGYTF,TGTGCCAGCAGTGAAGGCCCCATGCCCCGTGAAGAGCACAACTATGGCTACACCTTC
.,TRBV18,TRBJ2-7,TRBD2,CASSPRRGAYEQYF,TGTGCCAGCTCACCACGCCGGGGGGCCTACGAGCAGTACTTC
.,TRBV20-1,TRBJ1-2,.,CSASLPGDYGYTF,TGCAGTGCTAGTCTTCCCGGAGACTATGGCTACACCTTC
.,TRBV7-9,TRBJ1-1,.,CASSPHAGSTEAFF,TGTGCCAGCAGCCCACATGCAGGGTCCACTGAAGCTTTCTTT
once,TRBV5-1,TRBJ2-1,.,CASLEGREQFF,TGCGCCAGCCTGGAGGGGAGAGAGCAGTTCTTC
.,TRBV7-2,TRBJ2-1,TRBD2,CASTFLADSWEEQFF,TGTGCCAGCACCTTCCTAGCGGACTCGTGGGAGGAGCAGTTCTTC
.,TRBV5-4,TRBJ2-4,TRBD2,CASSPTPGLGHIQYF,TGTGCCAGCAGCCCAACCCCGGGACTAGGGCACATTCAGTACTTC
.,TRBV9,TRBJ2-3,TRBD1,CASSAAGTGIRDTQYF,TGTGCCAGCAGCGCCGCCGGGACAGGGATTAGGGATACGCAGTATTTT
.,TRBV4-1,TRBJ1-6,TRBD1,CASSQLGQILSPLHF,TGCGCCAGCAGCCAGTTGGGACAGATACTTTCACCCCTCCACTTT
.,TRBV2,TRBJ2-4,TRBD2,CASSWAGTSGNIQYF,TGTGCCAGCAGTTGGGCCGGGACTAGCGGAAACATTCAGTACTTC